The 21 T cell receptor beta chains presented below share a single source sample, sequenced in a study of cytomegalovirus exposure and HLA in healthy donors. Use of 60 Vbeta and 13 Jbeta primers characterized the PCR. Some clones are missing from TCRdb's copy, which holds only in-frame ones; the method was immunoSEQ multiplex PCR. The listing contains tens of thousands of clones. The specimen was PBMCs. Every receptor here comes from a female donor in good health and CMV-seronegative.

The chain is built from TRBV18 and TRBJ1-4, with 10 bases identical to TRBD1. The CDR3 runs 15 residues. J was trimmed by 10 bases and V by 3 bases; bases with no gene match: 8. CDR1 is KGHSH, CDR2 LQKENI, per germline. The CDR3: CASSPLGTGDGKLFF. In DNA form, the CDR3 reads TGTGCCAGCTCACCCCTTGGGACAGGGGACGGAAAACTGTTTTTT.

The chain employs TRBV6-1 and TRBJ1-2; TRBD1 matches 7 bases. Germline assignment: CDR1 MNHNS and CDR2 SASEGT. The V and J ends lost 0 bases and 6 bases, in that order; junction bases with no gene match: 16. This CDR3 has 18 amino acids. CDR3 amino acids: CASSEAWGQLIAVDGYTF. The CDR3, as DNA: TGTGCCAGCAGTGAAGCCTGGGGACAGCTAATAGCCGTCGATGGCTACACCTTC.

The CDR3 region has the DNA TGCAGCGTAAGAACCCCGGGAAACACTGAAGCTTTCTTT. Its protein is CSVRTPGNTEAFF. The chain is built from TRBV29-1 and TRBJ1-1, with D hard to call. The V gene's germline CDR1 is SQVTM and CDR2 ANQGSEA. The V end lost 6 bases, the J end lost 2 bases, and 13 bases lay between the germline ends. This CDR3 comprises 13 residues.

V usage is TRBV11-3 and J usage is TRBJ1-1; the D is unclear. Between the trimmed V and J ends, which lost 5 bases and 0 bases, there was a span of 7 bases. The CDR3 has 13 residues. The germline CDR1 and CDR2 sequences are SGHNT and YENEEA. CDR3 amino acids: CASSGGLNTEAFF. As DNA, the CDR3 is TGTGCCAGCAGCGGCGGGCTGAACACTGAAGCTTTCTTT.

The chain recombines TRBV19 with TRBJ2-5; D is unresolved. Germline-derived CDR1 and CDR2 are LNHDA and SQIVND (reference sequence). Between the trimmed V and J ends, which lost 5 bases and 4 bases, there was a span of 14 bases. The CDR3 covers 14 residues. The CDR3 reads CASSSPIRGETQYF. CDR3 bases: TGTGCCAGTAGTTCCCCTATTCGAGGAGAGACCCAGTACTTC.

J is TRBJ1-2 and V is TRBV2, with D tentatively TRBD1 (5 bases). V was trimmed by 5 bases and J by 6 bases, leaving 13 bases between them. This CDR3 has 13 amino acids. CDR1 is SNHLY, CDR2 FYNNEI, per germline. The CDR3 sequence: CASSFGGEDGYTF. In DNA, the CDR3 is TGTGCCAGCAGTTTTGGAGGGGAGGATGGCTACACCTTC.

This rearrangement joins TRBV4-1 to TRBJ1-2, with D possibly TRBD1 on 6 matching bases. The CDR3 runs 13 residues. Germline values: CDR1 MGHRA, CDR2 YSYEKL. V lost 2 bases, J lost 5 bases, and 9 bases lay in between. The CDR3: CASSQPQGYGYTF. The DNA of the CDR3 is TGCGCCAGCAGCCAACCCCAGGGGTATGGCTACACCTTC.

V gene TRBV9 combines with J gene TRBJ2-3, with D tentatively TRBD2 (5 bases). The CDR3 is 14 amino acids. Germline V gene lookup returns CDR1 SGDLS and CDR2 YYNGEE. The V end lost 3 bases, the J end lost 4 bases, and 12 bases lay between the germline ends. CDR3 amino acids: CASSAGLGADTQYF. The CDR3, as DNA: TGTGCCAGCAGCGCCGGACTCGGCGCAGATACGCAGTATTTT.

The gene calls are TRBV11-3 and TRBJ2-3, with TRBD2 matching 9 bases. This CDR3 contains 19 residues. Trimming at V came to 4 bases and at J to 0 bases, leaving 14 bases not matched to a gene. The germline gives CDR1 SGHNT, CDR2 YENEEA. The chain's CDR3 is CASSSWLAGSGTSTDTQYF. The CDR3 bases are TGTGCCAGCAGCTCGTGGCTAGCGGGGTCGGGGACCAGCACAGATACGCAGTATTTT.

The V call is TRBV4-2, the J call TRBJ2-5; 14 bases align to TRBD2. V was clipped by 0 bases and J by 5 bases; unmatched bases: 5. The germline CDR1 and CDR2 sequences are LGHNA and YNFKEQ. The CDR3 consists of 17 residues. The CDR3: CASSQEGTSGRGETQYF. The CDR3 region has the DNA TGTGCCAGCAGCCAAGAGGGGACTAGCGGGAGAGGGGAGACCCAGTACTTC.

The chain carries TRBV6-5 and TRBJ2-7; possibly TRBD2 for D (6 bases). Germline CDR1 reads MNHEY; CDR2 reads SVGAGI. This CDR3 spans 14 amino acids. Trimming shortened V by 2 bases and J by 3 bases, and 11 bases separated the two germline ends. In nucleotides, the CDR3 is TGTGCCAGCAGTTACCGGGACGGGGGCTACGAGCAGTACTTC. Protein sequence: CASSYRDGGYEQYF.

This rearrangement joins TRBV9 to TRBJ1-5; tentatively, D is TRBD1 (6 bases). The CDR3 sequence is 13 residues long. Deletions cut 3 bases from V and 2 bases from J, with 6 bases between. From germline, CDR1 is SGDLS and CDR2 YYNGEE. CDR3 DNA sequence: TGTGCCAGCAGCGGGACAGGCAATCAGCCCCAGCATTTT. This gives the protein CASSGTGNQPQHF.

The CDR3: CAWSGGLGVTYEQYF. The CDR3 region has the DNA TGTGCCTGGAGCGGGGGACTAGGAGTGACCTACGAGCAGTACTTC. V usage is TRBV30 and J usage is TRBJ2-7; 8 bases map to TRBD2. V was pared by 3 bases and J by 2 bases, with 9 bases of the junction left unmatched. This CDR3 contains 15 residues. Germline V gene lookup returns CDR1 GTSNPN and CDR2 SVGIG (reference sequence). Based on the CDR3 plus reference TRBV30 and TRBJ2-7, the full variable domain is SQTIHQWPATLVQPVGSPLSLECTVEGTSNPNLYWYRQAAGRGLQLLFYSVGIGQISSEVPQNLSASRPQDRQFILSSKKLLLSDSGFYLCAWSGGLGVTYEQYFGPGTRLTVT.

V gene TRBV6-4 combines with J gene TRBJ1-2; a possible D gene is TRBD1 (5 bases). Looked up from germline, CDR1 is MRHNA and CDR2 is SNTAGT. Trimming removed 7 bases at V and 8 bases at J, with 14 bases between. This CDR3 contains 12 residues. CDR3: CASTGGRWGYTF. In DNA form, the CDR3 reads TGTGCCAGCACCGGGGGACGGTGGGGCTACACCTTC.

The rearrangement joins TRBV14 to TRBJ2-7; TRBD1 matches at 8 bases. From germline, CDR1 is SGHDN and CDR2 FVKESK. Trimming took 10 bases from V and 4 from J; bases not matched to a gene: 9. The CDR3 is made up of 13 amino acids. The CDR3 spells CATSGQVDYEQYF. Written as DNA, the CDR3 is TGTGCCACCTCGGGACAGGTTGATTACGAGCAGTACTTC.

J is TRBJ1-1 and V is TRBV6-5, with a weak D call TRBD1 (6 bases). Germline lookup yields CDR1 MNHEY and CDR2 SVGAGI. The CDR3 is 15 residues long. With 2 bases removed from V and 7 bases from J, the gap between germline ends came to 17 bases. This chain's CDR3 is CASSYEADRMYEAFF. CDR3 in DNA: TGTGCCAGCAGTTACGAGGCGGACAGAATGTATGAAGCTTTCTTT.

This sequence joins TRBV5-4 and TRBJ1-1; D perhaps matches TRBD1 (6 bases). The germline V gene encodes CDR1 SGHNT and CDR2 YYREEE (reference sequence). CDR3 size: 15 residues. The V and J ends lost 2 bases and 1 base respectively, with 12 bases between them. The CDR3 loop is CASSFMRGGNTEAFF. The CDR3 DNA reads as TGTGCCAGCAGCTTCATGAGAGGGGGGAACACTGAAGCTTTCTTT.

The chain links TRBV18 to TRBJ2-7, with D perhaps matching TRBD1 (5 bases). The CDR3 covers 14 residues. V was pared by 0 bases and J by 2 bases, with 8 bases between. Germline V CDR1 and CDR2: KGHSH, LQKENI. The CDR3 loop reads CASSPPPTAYEQYF. Here the CDR3 DNA reads TGTGCCAGCTCACCACCTCCGACAGCCTACGAGCAGTACTTC.

This chain connects TRBV18 to TRBJ1-6; D may be TRBD1 (6 bases). The CDR3 totals 16 residues. Germline CDR1 reads KGHSH; CDR2 reads LQKENI. Between the trimmed V and J ends, which lost 3 bases and 6 bases, there was a span of 15 bases. The CDR3 bases are TGTGCCAGCTCACCGAGAACAGGGAACCTTAATTCACCCCTCCACTTT. The encoded protein is CASSPRTGNLNSPLHF.

For the CDR3, the DNA is TGTGCCAGCAGCTTACAGAGTCAGGGGAGCTACACCTTC. Its translation: CASSLQSQGSYTF. The chain links TRBV11-3 to TRBJ1-2, with a weak D call TRBD1 (6 bases). With 2 bases removed from V and 9 bases from J, the gap between germline ends came to 13 bases. This CDR3 has 13 residues. The germline V gene encodes CDR1 SGHNT and CDR2 YENEEA.

Concerning this clone: This sample includes further DNA sequences coding for the same CDR3. V is TRBV7-2 and J is TRBJ1-1; 7 bases are shared with TRBD1. The junction had 15 bases not matched to a gene; V was cut back by 6 bases and J by 14 bases. The CDR3 consists of 13 residues. Germline CDR1 is SGHTA and CDR2 is FQGNSA. CDR3 DNA sequence: TGTGCCAGCAGAGAGGACAGGTTAACACTAGTCTTCTTT. It yields the protein CASREDRLTLVFF.